This passage covers 17 T cell receptor beta chains from one sample sequenced in a study of blood T cells in healthy people across ages. With a J-beta primer mix and a sample-barcoded 5' primer, a second PCR ran about 6 to 11 cycles. In TCRdb, the 5' RACE reads were re-called with MiXCR into one record per CDR3 protein. In the table there are approximately 2,000,000 distinct CDR3 sequences, roughly 43% of which are singletons. The sequencing input was blood. Receptors were obtained from a human donor in good health.

Only a few counts were recorded for this clonotype. Relative to the germline gene, one junction end is altered; a read error may explain this. This chain joins TRBV27 and TRBJ2-7; possibly TRBD1 or TRBD2 for D (7 bases each). CDR1 and CDR2 (germline): MNHEY, SMNVEV (reference sequence). The CDR3 has 14 amino acids. The CDR3 DNA is TGCGCCAGCAGCCACCAGGGGGGGACCTACGAGCAGTACTTC. This gives the protein CASSHQGGTYEQYF.

The chain uses TRBV2 and TRBJ2-3, with D perhaps matching TRBD2 (6 bases). CDR1 is SNHLY, CDR2 FYNNEI, per germline. The CDR3 extends over 14 amino acids. The germline V and J ends were trimmed by 8 bases and 6 bases, with 18 bases remaining between them. CDR3 DNA: TGTGCCAGCGACCGGGACTCACTTGGTGATACGCAGTATTTT. The encoded protein is CASDRDSLGDTQYF.

The J gene is TRBJ1-2, the V gene TRBV19, with 7 positions matching TRBD1. CDR1 is LNHDA, CDR2 SQIVND, per germline (reference sequence). V lost 8 bases and J lost 3; bases outside the gene matches: 15. The CDR3 loop spans 16 amino acids. The CDR3 DNA follows: TGTGCCAGTCACCAGGGGGGGGCCTACGCTGACTATGGCTACACCTTC. Translating gives CASHQGGAYADYGYTF.

V usage is TRBV10-3 and J usage is TRBJ2-5; D perhaps matches TRBD2 (5 bases). Matching the DNA end better, TRBJ2-7 makes the J call doubtful. The germline V gene has CDR1 ENHRY and CDR2 SYGVKD. This CDR3 is built from 13 residues. The CDR3 is CAISGRERYEQYF. CDR3 in DNA: TGTGCCATCAGTGGACGGGAACGCTACGAGCAGTACTTC.

The chain is built from TRBV20-1 and TRBJ2-7; maybe TRBD2 (6 bases). The J call may not be correct, given that the DNA end is closer to TRBJ2-5. Per the germline V gene, CDR1 is DFQATT and CDR2 is SNEGSKA (reference sequence). The CDR3 totals 13 residues. This chain's CDR3 is CSAAGTSPETQYF. DNA of the CDR3: TGCAGTGCGGCTGGGACTTCTCCAGAGACCCAGTACTTC.

Note on this clonotype: One junction end does not reproduce the germline sequence, and a read error may be involved. V gene TRBV9 combines with J gene TRBJ2-1, with 7 nucleotides matching TRBD1. Germline V gene sequence: CDR1 SGDLS, CDR2 YYNGEE. The CDR3 covers 15 residues. The CDR3: CASSVGDSLHNGQFF. DNA of the CDR3: TGTGCCAGCAGCGTAGGGGACAGCCTTCACAATGGGCAGTTCTTC.

Regarding this clonotype: A much larger clone differs from this one at a single base, so this may be a read error. This chain links TRBV9 with TRBJ2-1, with D tentatively TRBD2 (8 bases). This CDR3 has 17 residues. Germline CDR1 and CDR2: SGDLS and YYNGEE. The CDR3 protein is CTSSVAGGDSVYNEQFF. Here the CDR3 DNA reads TGTACCAGCAGCGTGGCCGGGGGGGACAGCGTGTACAATGAGCAGTTCTTC.

This clonotype was seen once. The chain couples TRBV12-3 or TRBV12-4 to TRBJ2-7; TRBD2 aligns across 8 bases. Unmatched junction bases numbered 13, after V lost 6 bases and J lost 12 bases. This CDR3 has 13 amino acids. For the CDR3, the DNA is TGTGCCAGCAGCCCCACGGGGGGGGAGACCCGGTACTTC. Encoded protein: CASSPTGGETRYF.

This clonotype was seen a handful of times. Here the CDR3 DNA reads TGTGCCACCAGTGATTTCGTTGGGTCTGGGGCCAACGTCCTGACTTTC. It specifies CATSDFVGSGANVLTF. The chain combines TRBV24-1 with TRBJ2-6; D gene uncertain. From germline, CDR1 is KGHDR and CDR2 SFDVKD. The ends were cut back, 1 base at V and 1 base at J, with 7 bases in the middle. The CDR3 is made up of 16 amino acids.

The chain links TRBV28 to TRBJ2-5; D may be TRBD2 (6 bases). The DNA end lines up better with TRBJ2-7; the J call may be wrong. CDR3 length: 14 amino acids. The germline gives CDR1 MDHEN, CDR2 SYDVKM. The CDR3 DNA follows: TGTGCCAGCAGTTTTCTAGGAGGGGCCTACGAGCAGTACTTC. It translates to CASSFLGGAYEQYF.

The genes are TRBV5-5 and TRBJ2-1, with 8 bases lining up with TRBD1. V trimming: 3 bases; J trimming: 8 bases; junction bases outside the gene matches: 10. The V gene's germline CDR1 is SGHKS and CDR2 YYEKEE (reference sequence). The CDR3 is 15 residues long. The chain's CDR3 is CASSSSRQGWDEQFF. For the CDR3, the DNA is TGTGCCAGCAGCTCCTCCAGACAGGGGTGGGATGAGCAGTTCTTC.

Only a few counts were recorded for this clonotype. V usage is TRBV4-3 and J usage is TRBJ1-2; the D gene is possibly TRBD1 (5 bases). The CDR3 has 15 residues. V lost 1 base to trimming and J lost 1 base, with 10 bases between them. Germline CDR1 is LGHNA and CDR2 is YSLEER. The CDR3 nucleotides read TGCGCCAGCAGCCAAGCCCCGACAGTTAACTATGGCTACACCTTC. Translation: CASSQAPTVNYGYTF.

The V call is TRBV5-6, the J call TRBJ2-1; TRBD2 is a possible D gene (5 bases). The germline V gene has CDR1 SGHDT and CDR2 YYEEEE. This CDR3 is built from 14 residues. The ends were cut back, 4 bases at V and 7 bases at J, with 15 bases in the middle. CDR3 DNA sequence: TGTGCCAGCAGCCACCCCTCTCGGGGAAATGAGCAGTTCTTC. It specifies CASSHPSRGNEQFF.

The V gene is TRBV9, the J gene TRBJ1-2, with 8 positions matching TRBD1. V was pared by 3 bases and J by 7 bases, with 8 bases of the junction left unmatched. Germline lookup yields CDR1 SGDLS and CDR2 YYNGEE. This CDR3 has 14 amino acids. The CDR3 loop is CASSAGQDLSGYTF. CDR3 DNA sequence: TGTGCCAGCAGCGCGGGACAGGATTTAAGTGGCTACACCTTC.

The CDR3 coding sequence is TGTGCCAGCTCACCGGAAATCTACCTCACAGATACGCAGTATTTT. Translation gives CASSPEIYLTDTQYF. The chain recombines TRBV18 with TRBJ2-3, with D hard to call. Germline V CDR1 and CDR2: KGHSH, LQKENI. Trimming left V 3 bases short and J 2 bases short, with 12 bases between. CDR3 size: 15 residues.

The chain is built from TRBV20-1 and TRBJ2-7, with 9 bases that match TRBD1. The J segment lost 2 bases and the V segment lost 1 base, leaving 3 bases of the junction unmatched. There are 14 residues in the CDR3. CDR1 and CDR2 (germline): DFQATT, SNEGSKA (reference sequence). For the CDR3, the DNA is TGCAGTGCTAGAGGGACAGGGGCAACCTACGAGCAGTACTTC. This sequence encodes CSARGTGATYEQYF.

This clonotype was seen only a few times. The J gene is TRBJ2-1, the V gene TRBV4-2; D is uncertain. Germline V lookup: CDR1 LGHNA, CDR2 YNFKEQ. The CDR3 loop spans 13 amino acids. The V end was cut by 1 base, the J end by 5 bases, with 6 bases between. The CDR3 region is CASSQAPHNEQFF. The CDR3 DNA reads as TGTGCCAGCAGCCAAGCCCCGCACAATGAGCAGTTCTTC.